This TCR beta chain was captured by sequencing in a study of T cell repertoires in cytomegalovirus infection. Overall study: Matching HLA type and CMV infection were both indicated by public TCR beta signatures. Study results and limitations: CMV carriers with the relevant HLA were identified by cumulative public TCR beta family frequency. CMV-specific HLA-C-restricted TCR beta clonotypes dominated the ex vivo response.

V shed 2 bases and J shed 1 base, with 11 bases lying between them. CDR3 length equals 14 residues. Germline CDR1 is SQVTM and CDR2 is ANQGSEA. This clonotype was recorded a few times. Antigen unknown. TCRdb called the reads again in MiXCR, with one record for every CDR3 protein. The table lists some 300,000 distinct CDR3 sequences, about a sixth of them singletons. Sequencing used PBMCs. The receptor's source is a human donor in good health (CMV status not recorded). Some clones in this sample may be carry-over from other donors' samples. The genes are TRBV29-1 and TRBJ1-1, with TRBD1 as a possible D gene (5 bases). The CDR3 protein is CSVEPGDRNTEAFF. DNA for the CDR3: TGCAGCGTTGAACCCGGGGACCGGAACACTGAAGCTTTCTTT.